This TCR beta chain was sequenced in a study of blood T cell repertoires in COVID-19. Study summary: Donors in the United States, Italy and Spain gave samples during acute or convalescent COVID-19.

Germline V lookup: CDR1 GTSNPN, CDR2 SVGIG (reference sequence). CDR3 length: 13 amino acids. V lost 8 bases, J lost 3 bases, and 6 bases stayed unmatched. This clone was detected only once. Sequencing used immunoSEQ multiplex PCR; TCRdb keeps in-frame clones, though not all of them. Among about 150,000 clones listed, around 87% were seen once. The sequencing sample was made of peripheral blood. The sequence was collected from an elderly man with acute or convalescent COVID-19. This rearrangement joins TRBV30 to TRBJ2-1, with 8 bases matching TRBD2. The chain's CDR3 is CAGLSGIYNEQFF. CDR3 nucleotide sequence: TGTGCCGGACTTAGCGGGATCTACAATGAGCAGTTCTTC. The full variable domain, in which reference TRBV30 and TRBJ2-1 provide the parts outside the CDR3, is SQTIHQWPATLVQPVGSPLSLECTVEGTSNPNLYWYRQAAGRGLQLLFYSVGIGQISSEVPQNLSASRPQDRQFILSSKKLLLSDSGFYLCAGLSGIYNEQFFGPGTRLTVL.